The 24 T cell receptor beta chains given below trace back to one sample, sequenced in a study of blood T cell repertoires in COVID-19. The assay was immunoSEQ multiplex PCR, and TCRdb's table has in-frame clones only and misses some. The sample has 350,000 to 400,000 clones, around nine tenths seen once. The sequencing input was PBMCs or T cells enriched from blood (not recorded which). The receptors derive from a woman between 18 and 29 years old who had recovered from COVID-19.

The chain recombines TRBV5-8 with TRBJ2-7, with 7 positions matching TRBD1. CDR1 and CDR2 (germline): SGHTS, YDEGEE. Trimming took 7 bases from V and 6 from J; bases not matched to a gene: 13. The CDR3 spans 14 residues. DNA of the CDR3: TGTGCCAGCGGCGGAAGGGGGCGCCCCGTCGAGCAGTACTTC. It specifies CASGGRGRPVEQYF.

The chain links TRBV6-6 to TRBJ2-1; 8 bases match TRBD2. V lost 3 bases and J lost 7; bases outside the gene matches: 11. This CDR3 spans 16 amino acids. Per the germline V gene, CDR1 is MNHNY and CDR2 is SVGAGI (reference sequence). CDR3 sequence: CASSYPSRGGLNEQFF. The CDR3 DNA is TGTGCCAGCAGTTATCCAAGCCGGGGGGGCCTGAATGAGCAGTTCTTC.

The genes are TRBV9 and TRBJ2-3, with 15 positions matching TRBD2. In germline, CDR1 is SGDLS, CDR2 YYNGEE. CDR3 length: 17 residues. After removal of 4 bases from V and 6 bases from J, the junction contained 9 bases not matched to a gene. CDR3 sequence (DNA): TGTGCCAGCAGCTCGAGGACTAGCGGGGGGGCCGGGGATACGCAGTATTTT. Its translation is CASSSRTSGGAGDTQYF.

The J gene is TRBJ2-6, the V gene TRBV30; no firm D call. Germline-derived CDR1 and CDR2 are GTSNPN and SVGIG (reference sequence). The V and J ends lost 3 bases and 0 bases respectively, with 15 bases between them. The CDR3 loop spans 17 amino acids. The CDR3 region is CAWSFGTESSGANVLTF. The CDR3 DNA reads TGTGCCTGGAGCTTCGGCACGGAGAGCTCTGGGGCCAACGTCCTGACTTTC.

The chain is built from TRBV19 and TRBJ2-3, with 10 positions matching TRBD1. Germline V gene sequence: CDR1 LNHDA, CDR2 SQIVND (reference sequence). The CDR3 has 16 amino acids. Losses at the gene ends were 6 bases for V and 1 base for J; bases not matched to a gene: 7. CDR3 in amino acids: CASRVSDRGRTDTQYF. Here the CDR3 DNA reads TGTGCCAGTAGGGTTTCTGACAGGGGGCGCACAGATACGCAGTATTTT.

The CDR3 DNA sequence: TGTGCCAGCAGCCCGGGAGGTCGGTTTATTTTGGGGAACACTGAAGCTTTCTTT. Protein sequence: CASSPGGRFILGNTEAFF. This chain joins TRBV3-1 (or the pseudogene TRBV3-2) and TRBJ1-1; no definite D call. The CDR3 spans 18 residues. The germline gives CDR1 LGHDT, CDR2 YNNKEL (reference sequence). Between the trimmed V and J ends, which lost 4 bases and 1 base, there was a span of 22 bases.

This chain connects TRBV7-2 to TRBJ2-5; 8 nucleotides align to TRBD1. The CDR3 runs to 13 residues. The germline CDR1 and CDR2 sequences are SGHTA and FQGNSA. The trim removed 4 bases at V and 10 bases at J, leaving 8 bases unmatched. CDR3 bases: TGTGCCAGCAGCTCATACGGGACAGGCCGCCAGTACTTC. The encoded protein is CASSSYGTGRQYF.

The rearrangement joins TRBV11-3 to TRBJ2-1; TRBD2 agrees at 9 bases. Germline V gene lookup returns CDR1 SGHNT and CDR2 YENEEA. After removal of 1 base from V and 4 bases from J, the junction contained 8 bases not matched to a gene. CDR3 length: 17 residues. CDR3 sequence: CASSLGGSGGQYNEQFF. CDR3 coding DNA: TGTGCCAGCAGCTTAGGGGGTAGCGGGGGCCAATACAATGAGCAGTTCTTC.

The chain links TRBV9 to TRBJ2-2; 11 bases align to TRBD1. The CDR3 runs 17 residues. Germline V gene lookup returns CDR1 SGDLS and CDR2 YYNGEE. The junction had 8 bases not matched to a gene; V was cut back by 4 bases and J by 3 bases. As DNA, the CDR3 is TGTGCCAGCAGCTCCTGGGGACAGGGGGAATACACCGGGGAGCTGTTTTTT. This encodes CASSSWGQGEYTGELFF.

This clone was picked up one time. The chain links TRBV7-3 to TRBJ2-7, with a possible D match to TRBD1 (7 bases). Trimming cost V 5 bases and J 5 bases, with 13 bases left between them. This CDR3 is 13 amino acids long. Germline lookup yields CDR1 SGHTA and CDR2 FQGTGA. CDR3 DNA: TGTGCCAGCAGCCCAACAGGGGAGGACGAGCAGTACTTC. Encoded protein: CASSPTGEDEQYF.

The gene calls are TRBV2 and TRBJ1-1; tentative D call: TRBD1 (5 bases). The V gene lost 1 base and the J gene lost 4 bases, with 13 bases spanning the gap. Germline V lookup: CDR1 SNHLY, CDR2 FYNNEI. The CDR3 is 15 amino acids. The CDR3 region has the DNA TGTGCCAGCAGTGAAGTGGGGGGGTACGGCACTGAAGCTTTCTTT. It codes for CASSEVGGYGTEAFF.

The count of this clone is one. A junction end diverges from the germline sequence, so it may reflect a read error. V is TRBV18 and J is TRBJ1-5; D unresolved. CDR3 size: 17 residues. Germline CDR1 KGHSH, CDR2 LQKENI. In nucleotides, the CDR3 is TGTGCCAGCTCACCACGTGGAGGACGGAATAGCCATCAGCCCCAGCATTTT. This gives the protein CASSPRGGRNSHQPQHF.

This chain connects TRBV7-8 to TRBJ1-5; a weak D match, TRBD1 (5 bases). This CDR3 has 13 residues. V lost 3 bases and J 3 bases, leaving 6 bases between the germline ends. The germline gives CDR1 SGHVS, CDR2 FQNEAQ. The CDR3, as DNA: TGTGCCAGCAGCTTGACAGACAATCAGCCCCAGCATTTT. Translated, it gives CASSLTDNQPQHF.

The J gene is TRBJ2-4, the V gene TRBV15; 11 bases line up with TRBD2. The CDR3 runs to 16 residues. Germline CDR1 and CDR2: LNHNV and YYDKDF (reference sequence). The ends lost 5 bases at V and 3 bases at J; junction bases unmatched: 6. CDR3 nucleotide sequence: TGTGCCACCAGCCCACTAGCGGGGGAGGACAAAAACATTCAGTACTTC. The encoded protein is CATSPLAGEDKNIQYF.

The V gene is TRBV29-1, the J gene TRBJ2-7; 9 bases are a match to TRBD1. The germline V gene has CDR1 SQVTM and CDR2 ANQGSEA. The CDR3 runs 13 residues. V was pared by 4 bases and J by 3 bases, with 4 bases of the junction left unmatched. CDR3 sequence: CSVGTGVIYEQYF. CDR3 nucleotides: TGCAGCGTTGGGACAGGGGTAATCTACGAGCAGTACTTC.

This clone was detected a few times. The chain combines TRBV7-9 with TRBJ1-5; D possibly corresponds to TRBD1 (5 bases). CDR3 length: 18 residues. V gave up 3 bases and J gave up 1 base, with 19 bases separating them. Germline V gene lookup returns CDR1 SEHNR and CDR2 FQNEAQ (reference sequence). CDR3 DNA sequence: TGTGCCAGCAGCTTGTCTTCCCAGGGAGGGTCGAGCAATCAGCCCCAGCATTTT. Its protein product is CASSLSSQGGSSNQPQHF.

The chain couples TRBV19 to TRBJ2-1; possible D gene TRBD1, 5 bases. CDR1 is LNHDA and CDR2 is SQIVND in the germline V gene (reference sequence). The CDR3 is 15 residues long. The ends were cut back, 3 bases at V and 0 bases at J, with 9 bases in the middle. The CDR3 coding sequence is TGTGCCAGTAGTATTTACAGGAGCTCCTACAATGAGCAGTTCTTC. Its translation is CASSIYRSSYNEQFF. Looking up the rest from reference TRBV19 and TRBJ2-1 gives the full variable domain: DGGITQSPKYLFRKEGQNVTLSCEQNLNHDAMYWYRQDPGQGLRLIYYSQIVNDFQKGDIAEGYSVSREKKESFPLTVTSAQKNPTAFYLCASSIYRSSYNEQFFGPGTRLTVL.

The chain has TRBV29-1 and TRBJ1-5; TRBD1 is a possible D gene (5 bases). The length of the CDR3 is 13 residues. V was shortened by 3 bases and J by 2 bases, with 8 bases between the two germline ends. CDR1 and CDR2 (germline): SQVTM, ANQGSEA. CDR3 sequence: CSVESGGNQPQHF. The CDR3 coding sequence is TGCAGCGTTGAGTCGGGGGGCAATCAGCCCCAGCATTTT.

The genes are TRBV4-1 and TRBJ1-4; D gene uncertain. V was cut by 7 bases and J by 7 bases, with 16 bases left in between. The CDR3 has 14 amino acids. Germline lookup yields CDR1 MGHRA and CDR2 YSYEKL. Written as DNA, the CDR3 is TGCGCCAGCACTATCTCTAGGATTGGTGAAAAACTGTTTTTT. This codes for CASTISRIGEKLFF.

CDR3 in DNA: TGTGCCAGCCGATTCGGGGGTGACGTAGAGACCCAGTACTTC. Translated, it gives CASRFGGDVETQYF. The chain employs TRBV2 and TRBJ2-5; possibly TRBD2 for D (6 bases). CDR3 size: 14 residues. The germline CDR1 and CDR2 sequences are SNHLY and FYNNEI. The V and J ends lost 8 bases and 4 bases respectively, with 17 bases between them.

J is TRBJ2-3 and V is TRBV10-3; the D gene is possibly TRBD2 (6 bases). Germline-derived CDR1 and CDR2 are ENHRY and SYGVKD. Trimming cost V 11 bases and J 3 bases, with 18 bases left between them. This CDR3 contains 14 residues. The CDR3 region is CAGGGTGLTDTQYF. In DNA form, the CDR3 reads TGTGCCGGCGGAGGGACGGGGCTTACAGATACGCAGTATTTT.

V and J are TRBV2 and TRBJ1-2, with D unclear. The CDR3 is 13 residues long. The V gene lost 5 bases and the J gene lost 8 bases, with 15 bases spanning the gap. Looked up from germline, CDR1 is SNHLY and CDR2 is FYNNEI. CDR3 DNA sequence: TGTGCCAGCAGTTCAGGACTACCGGGAGGCTACACCTTC. Amino acid sequence: CASSSGLPGGYTF.

The chain combines TRBV9 with TRBJ2-2; 8 nucleotides agree with TRBD2. The CDR3 is 17 amino acids. The V gene end was trimmed by 0 bases and the J gene end by 1 base; junction bases not matched to a gene: 5. CDR1 and CDR2 (germline): SGDLS, YYNGEE. The CDR3 DNA sequence: TGTGCCAGCAGCGTAGCGAGGCTAGCGGGGAACACCGGGGAGCTGTTTTTT. Encoded protein: CASSVARLAGNTGELFF.

The J gene is TRBJ1-5, the V gene TRBV27, with 7 positions matching TRBD1. Trimming at V came to 4 bases and at J to 3 bases, leaving 6 bases not matched to a gene. The CDR3 sequence is 15 residues long. Germline V gene data show CDR1 as MNHEY and CDR2 as SMNVEV (reference sequence). The CDR3 DNA is TGTGCCAGCAGTTCTAGGGGGCTCCCCAATCAGCCCCAGCATTTT. Its protein product is CASSSRGLPNQPQHF.